The present entry profiles one T cell receptor beta chain with its context. Its antigen is unidentified. V dropped 5 bases and J dropped 0 bases, with 9 bases sitting between them. There are 14 residues in the CDR3. CDR1 is SGHKS, CDR2 YYEKEE, per germline (reference sequence). This specimen comes from a study of shared clonotypes between healthy human individuals. Overall study results and limits: Clonotype sharing among donors likely depends on sequencing depth.

The method was immunoSEQ multiplex PCR; TCRdb's version includes in-frame clones alone and lacks a portion of them. The table lists approximately 2.5 million clones, over 85% of them singletons. The sequence derives from a man aged 18 to 29 in good health. Some clones in this sample may be carry-over from other donors' samples. The sequencing sample was made of naive CD4+ T cells from PBMCs. Specified subset: CD45RA+ positively selected. The chain has TRBV5-5 and TRBJ1-5; D uncertain. The CDR3 coding sequence is TGTGCCAGCAGGGCAGCCTATAGCAATCAGCCCCAGCATTTT. Protein product: CASRAAYSNQPQHF.